The present T cell receptor (beta chain) was sequenced within a study of T cell clones after liver transplantation (dated by TCRdb to the late 2010s). Describing the broader study: The samples were obtained from ITN030ST, a randomized trial that attempted immunosuppression withdrawal within 2 years after liver transplantation. As an antigen-independent comparator for donor-reactive sequences, third party-reactive TCRbeta sequences were also identified from pre-transplant MLRs. Of the 8 liver transplant recipients making up the studied cohort, 3 were classified as tolerant and 5 as non-tolerant. Tolerance was defined as complete withdrawal of immunosuppression for at least one year without a rise in liver enzymes beyond twice the upper limit of normal. Blood samples were collected pre-transplant, pre-randomization before withdrawal, and post-randomization after either complete withdrawal or failed withdrawal. Donor-reactive T cell clones were identified by TCRbeta sequencing after a pre-transplant mixed lymphocyte reaction and then tracked in post-transplant blood. Three of the eight recipients were HCV-positive; the others were transplanted for non-autoimmune, non-viral indications. Until randomization at 12-24 months post-transplant, subjects were given standard immunosuppression, with no induction therapy.

The CDR1 and CDR2 encoded by the germline V gene (reference sequence) are SGHNT and YYREEE. V has 3 bases trimmed and J has 5 bases trimmed; junction bases matching no gene number 8. The CDR3 runs 17 residues from the cysteine to the phenylalanine. Only the CDR3 part of the read is kept: 51 bases, read in frame from the first base. As for this clone: Its binding antigen is unknown. Base qualities are not at hand, and no much larger clone is one base apart.

The research as a whole found: Because of small, heterogeneous patient numbers and non-standardized post-transplant time points, the conclusions were only preliminary. Low numbers of available donor cells limited the measurable donor-reactive repertoire in a couple of subjects. In most of the 8 subjects, circulating donor-reactive CD4 TCRbeta sequences decreased significantly after transplant, regardless of tolerance or HCV status. Donor-reactive sequences decreased more than third party-reactive sequences, which suggests partial antigen-specific deletion that was not related to withdrawal success. Because allograft tissue specimens were not available, migration of donor-reactive T cells into the graft, rather than deletion, may have occurred. After accounting for repertoire turnover, donor-reactive detection was significantly reduced in 7 of 8 subjects for CD4 and 8 of 8 for CD8.

Thawed unstimulated PBMCs were stained for CD3, CD4 and CD8 and FACS-sorted into CD3+CD4+ and CD3+CD8+ populations. Randomization to immunosuppression withdrawal applied to every one of the 8 studied subjects. The Qiagen DNeasy Blood and Tissue Kit was used to isolate genomic DNA. High-throughput TCRbeta CDR3 sequencing of frozen genomic DNA was performed by immunoSEQ, including PCR amplification, mapping, bias correction and internal controls. Concerning the study's data processing: Productive rearrangements were kept, and unique TCRbeta sequences were defined by CDR3 nucleotide sequence plus V and J gene. For classification of a sequence as donor-reactive, at least 5-fold expansion in CFSE-low cells relative to unstimulated pre-transplant cells and a frequency of at least 0.01% were required. Minimum frequency thresholds were set for each subject on the basis of the unstimulated sample with the lowest template count, so that a detection power of at least 90% was ensured. Jensen-Shannon divergence between the top 1000 TCRbeta sequences post-transplant and pre-transplant was used to measure repertoire turnover. Two-sided Fisher's exact tests were used to test for changes in how often donor-reactive sequences were detected. TCRdb provides this immuneACCESS table in a form limited to in-frame rearrangements. Some clones are lacking; in checked studies, under half of them reflect an unresolved V gene, and why the rest are absent is not known. D and trimming were read from the DNA, whereas the V and J calls and clone size are those reported in that table. The sample data list 80,000 or so clones, and roughly four fifths of these were observed just once. Jointly, the top ten make up 0.47% of the sample.

This chain joins TRBV5-4 to TRBJ2-2; 12 of the junction bases match TRBD2. This specimen consisted of CD4+ T cells from blood, obtained 45 to 46 months after liver transplant. This receptor was obtained from a human patient who received a liver transplant. Post transplant, some T cells may arise from the graft donor. The DNA is TGTGCCAGCAGCTCGTCGACTAGCGGGAGACGAACCGGGGAGCTGTTTTTT. This translates into CASSSSTSGRRTGELFF.